This T cell receptor (beta chain) comes out of a study of cytomegalovirus exposure and HLA in healthy donors. Study conclusions and caveats: Altogether, 164 TCR beta chains were recorded as cytomegalovirus-associated.

About this clone itself: Its antigen is still unknown.

Trimming cost V 0 bases and J 4 bases, with 19 bases left between them. The germline gives CDR1 LGHNA, CDR2 YSLEER. The CDR3 has 18 amino acids. Repertoires were generated with immunoSEQ multiplex PCR, while TCRdb's copy carries only in-frame clones and drops some. The table has 200,000 to 300,000 clones, roughly 88% seen once. The chain has TRBV4-3 and TRBJ2-1; D may be TRBD2 (5 bases). The sample consisted of PBMCs. This sequence was found in a woman between 25 and 40 years old in good health and CMV-seronegative. The DNA for the CDR3 is TGCGCCAGCAGCCAAGATTCGGGAAGCCCAAGATTGTACAATGAGCAGTTCTTC. It encodes CASSQDSGSPRLYNEQFF.